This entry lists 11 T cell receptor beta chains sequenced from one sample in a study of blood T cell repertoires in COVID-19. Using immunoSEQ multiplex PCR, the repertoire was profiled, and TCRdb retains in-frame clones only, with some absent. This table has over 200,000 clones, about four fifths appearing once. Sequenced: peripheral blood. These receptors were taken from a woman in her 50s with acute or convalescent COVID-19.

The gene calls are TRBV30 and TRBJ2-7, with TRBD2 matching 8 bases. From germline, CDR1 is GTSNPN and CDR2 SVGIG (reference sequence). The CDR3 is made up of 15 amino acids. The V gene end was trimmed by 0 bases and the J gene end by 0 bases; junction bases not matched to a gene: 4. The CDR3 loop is CAWSVTGRGSYEQYF. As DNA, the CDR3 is TGTGCCTGGAGTGTAACCGGGAGGGGCTCCTACGAGCAGTACTTC.

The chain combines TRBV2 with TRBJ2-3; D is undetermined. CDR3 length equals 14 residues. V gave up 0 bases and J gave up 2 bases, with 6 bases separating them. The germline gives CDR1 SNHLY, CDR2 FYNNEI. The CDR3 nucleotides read TGTGCCAGCAGTGAAGCACAGAACACAGATACGCAGTATTTT. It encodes CASSEAQNTDTQYF.

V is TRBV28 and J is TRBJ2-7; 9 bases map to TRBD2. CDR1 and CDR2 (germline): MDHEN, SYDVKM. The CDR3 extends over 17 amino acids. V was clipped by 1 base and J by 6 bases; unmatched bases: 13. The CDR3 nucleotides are TGTGCCAGCAGTTTATCCCGGACTAGCGCGGGAGAGGGCGAGCAGTACTTC. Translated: CASSLSRTSAGEGEQYF.

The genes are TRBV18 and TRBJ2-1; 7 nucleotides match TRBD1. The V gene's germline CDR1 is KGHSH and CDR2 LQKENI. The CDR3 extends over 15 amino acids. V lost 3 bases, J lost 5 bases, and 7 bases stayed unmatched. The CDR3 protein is CASSPRGQTNNEQFF. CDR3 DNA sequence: TGTGCCAGCTCACCCCGGGGACAGACTAACAATGAGCAGTTCTTC.

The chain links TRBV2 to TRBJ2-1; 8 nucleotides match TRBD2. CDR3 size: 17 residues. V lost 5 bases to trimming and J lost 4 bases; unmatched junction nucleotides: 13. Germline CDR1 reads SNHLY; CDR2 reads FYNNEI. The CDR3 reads CASSPNPREGLYNEQFF. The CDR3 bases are TGTGCCAGCAGTCCAAACCCCCGGGAGGGGTTATACAATGAGCAGTTCTTC.

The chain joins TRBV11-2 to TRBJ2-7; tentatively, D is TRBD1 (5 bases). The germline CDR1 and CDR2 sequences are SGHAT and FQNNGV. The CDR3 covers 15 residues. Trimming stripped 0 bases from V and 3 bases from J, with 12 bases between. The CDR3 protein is CASSLDKGVVYEQYF. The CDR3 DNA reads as TGTGCCAGCAGCTTAGATAAAGGGGTTGTCTACGAGCAGTACTTC. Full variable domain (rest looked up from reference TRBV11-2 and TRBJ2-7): EAGVAQSPRYKIIEKRQSVAFWCNPISGHATLYWYQQILGQGPKLLIQFQNNGVVDDSQLPKDRFSAERLKGVDSTLKIQPAKLEDSAVYLCASSLDKGVVYEQYFGPGTRLTVT.

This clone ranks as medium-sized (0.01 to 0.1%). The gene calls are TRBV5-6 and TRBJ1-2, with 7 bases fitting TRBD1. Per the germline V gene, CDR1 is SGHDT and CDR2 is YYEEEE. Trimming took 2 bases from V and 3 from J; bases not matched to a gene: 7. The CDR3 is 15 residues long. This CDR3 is CASSLLYRGDYGYTF. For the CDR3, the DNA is TGTGCCAGCAGCTTACTTTACAGGGGAGACTATGGCTACACCTTC.

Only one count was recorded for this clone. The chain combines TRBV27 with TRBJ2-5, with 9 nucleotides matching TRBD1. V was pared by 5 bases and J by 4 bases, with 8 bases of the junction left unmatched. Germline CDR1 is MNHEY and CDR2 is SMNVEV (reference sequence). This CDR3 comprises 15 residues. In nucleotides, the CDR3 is TGTGCCAGCAGTACCAGGGACAGGGCTGCAGAGACCCAGTACTTC. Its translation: CASSTRDRAAETQYF.

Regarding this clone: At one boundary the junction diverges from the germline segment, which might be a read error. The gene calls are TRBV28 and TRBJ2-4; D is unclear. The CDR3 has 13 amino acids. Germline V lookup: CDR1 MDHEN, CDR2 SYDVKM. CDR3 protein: CASSLLGRGHVHF. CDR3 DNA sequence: TGTGCCAGCAGTTTATTGGGTCGAGGCCACGTACACTTC.

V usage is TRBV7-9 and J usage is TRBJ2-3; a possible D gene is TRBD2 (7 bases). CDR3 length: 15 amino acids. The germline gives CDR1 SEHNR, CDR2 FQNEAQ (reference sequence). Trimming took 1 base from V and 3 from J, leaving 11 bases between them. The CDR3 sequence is CASSLEGGFTDTQYF. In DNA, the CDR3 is TGTGCCAGCAGCTTAGAGGGGGGGTTTACAGATACGCAGTATTTT. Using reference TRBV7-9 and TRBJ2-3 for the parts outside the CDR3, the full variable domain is DTGVSQNPRHKITKRGQNVTFRCDPISEHNRLYWYRQTLGQGPEFLTYFQNEAQLEKSRLLSDRFSAERPKGSFSTLEIQRTEQGDSAMYLCASSLEGGFTDTQYFGPGTRLTVL.

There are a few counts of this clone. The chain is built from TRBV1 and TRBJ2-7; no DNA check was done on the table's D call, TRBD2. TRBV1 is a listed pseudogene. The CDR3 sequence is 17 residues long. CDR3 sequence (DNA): TGCACCAGCAGCCAAGTAGCGACTGTCACGGCCTCCTACGAGCAGTACTTC. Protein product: CTSSQVATVTASYEQYF.